This TCR beta chain was captured by sequencing in a study of PD-1 blockade in classical Hodgkin lymphoma. The CDR3 has 13 amino acids. CDR1 and CDR2 from the germline V gene are MNHEY and SMNVEV (reference sequence). Trimming shortened V by 2 bases and J by 1 base, and 6 bases separated the two germline ends. No patient escaped relapse after autologous stem cell transplantation, and brentuximab vedotin exposure varied. Through magnetic negative selection, CD8+ T cells were separated from PBMCs that had been thawed. Method: immunoSEQ multiplex PCR; TCRdb's copy keeps in-frame clones and lacks some. The sample lists about 29,000 clones, around 90% occurring once.

This receptor was taken from a human donor with classical Hodgkin lymphoma. This chain uses TRBV27 with TRBJ2-7; D possibly corresponds to TRBD2 (5 bases). Sequenced here: CD8+ T cells from blood, sampled at baseline. The CDR3 here is CASSLGGSYEQYF. CDR3 sequence (DNA): TGTGCCAGCAGTTTAGGAGGATCCTACGAGCAGTACTTC.